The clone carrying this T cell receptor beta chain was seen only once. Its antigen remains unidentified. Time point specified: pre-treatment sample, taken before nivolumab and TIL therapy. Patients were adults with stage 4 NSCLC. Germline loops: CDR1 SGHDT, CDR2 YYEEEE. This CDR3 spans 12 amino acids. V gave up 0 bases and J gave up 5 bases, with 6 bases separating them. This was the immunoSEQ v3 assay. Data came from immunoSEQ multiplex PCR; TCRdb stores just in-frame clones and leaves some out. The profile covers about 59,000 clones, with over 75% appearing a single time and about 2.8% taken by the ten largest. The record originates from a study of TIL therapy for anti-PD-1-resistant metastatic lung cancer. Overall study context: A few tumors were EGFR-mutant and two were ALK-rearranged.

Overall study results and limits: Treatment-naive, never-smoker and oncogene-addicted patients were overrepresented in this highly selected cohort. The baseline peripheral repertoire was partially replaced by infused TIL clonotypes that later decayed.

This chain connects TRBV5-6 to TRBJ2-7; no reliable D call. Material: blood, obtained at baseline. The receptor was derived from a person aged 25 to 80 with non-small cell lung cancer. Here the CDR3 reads CASSLVRNEQYF. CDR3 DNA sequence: TGTGCCAGCAGCTTGGTCAGAAACGAGCAGTACTTC.